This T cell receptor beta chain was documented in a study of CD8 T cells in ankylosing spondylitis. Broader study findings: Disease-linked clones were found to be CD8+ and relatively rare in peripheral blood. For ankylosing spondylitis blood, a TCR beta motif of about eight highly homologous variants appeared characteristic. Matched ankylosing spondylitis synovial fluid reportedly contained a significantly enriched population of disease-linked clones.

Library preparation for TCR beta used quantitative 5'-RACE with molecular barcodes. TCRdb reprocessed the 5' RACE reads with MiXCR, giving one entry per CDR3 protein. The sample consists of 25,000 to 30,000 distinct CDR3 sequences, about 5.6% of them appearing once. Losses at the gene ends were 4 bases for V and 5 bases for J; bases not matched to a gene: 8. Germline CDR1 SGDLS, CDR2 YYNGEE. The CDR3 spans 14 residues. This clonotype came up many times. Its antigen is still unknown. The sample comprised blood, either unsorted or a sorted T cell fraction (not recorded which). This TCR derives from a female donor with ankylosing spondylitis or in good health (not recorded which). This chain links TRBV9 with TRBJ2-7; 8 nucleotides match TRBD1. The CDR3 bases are TGTGCCAGCAGCCCTGGGGGACAGGTCAACGAGCAGTACTTC. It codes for CASSPGGQVNEQYF.